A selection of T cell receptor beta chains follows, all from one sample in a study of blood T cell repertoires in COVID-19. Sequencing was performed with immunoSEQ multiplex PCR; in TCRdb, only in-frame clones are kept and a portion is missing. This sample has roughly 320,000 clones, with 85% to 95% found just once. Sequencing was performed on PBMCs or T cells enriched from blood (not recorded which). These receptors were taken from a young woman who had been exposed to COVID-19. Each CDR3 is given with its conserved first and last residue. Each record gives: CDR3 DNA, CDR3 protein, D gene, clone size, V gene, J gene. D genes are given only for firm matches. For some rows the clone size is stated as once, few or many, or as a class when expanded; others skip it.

CDR3 DNA: TGTGCCAGTAGTACGTGGGACTTAACAGGGGTGGCTGGCTACACCTTC; CDR3 protein: CASSTWDLTGVAGYTF; D gene: TRBD1; clone size: .; V gene: TRBV19; J gene: TRBJ1-2
CDR3 DNA: TGTGCCAGCAGCGTGAGTCTTTATCAGCCCCAGCATTTT; CDR3 protein: CASSVSLYQPQHF; D gene: .; clone size: .; V gene: TRBV9; J gene: TRBJ1-5
CDR3 DNA: TGTGCCAGCAGCTTAGCACAGGGGGCATATGGCTACACCTTC; CDR3 protein: CASSLAQGAYGYTF; D gene: TRBD1; clone size: .; V gene: TRBV7-2; J gene: TRBJ1-2
CDR3 DNA: TGTGCCAGCTCACCAGACAGGAGCCAAGAGACCCAGTACTTC; CDR3 protein: CASSPDRSQETQYF; D gene: .; clone size: .; V gene: TRBV18; J gene: TRBJ2-5
CDR3 DNA: TGTGCCAGCAGTGTTTCCCGACAGACCTACGAGCAGTACTTC; CDR3 protein: CASSVSRQTYEQYF; D gene: .; clone size: .; V gene: TRBV5-5; J gene: TRBJ2-7
CDR3 DNA: TGTGCCATCTCTCCAGGGAACTATGGCTACACCTTC; CDR3 protein: CAISPGNYGYTF; D gene: .; clone size: .; V gene: TRBV10-3; J gene: TRBJ1-2
CDR3 DNA: TGTGCCAGCCAAACAGGGGGAACTGAAGCTTTCTTT; CDR3 protein: CASQTGGTEAFF; D gene: TRBD1; clone size: .; V gene: TRBV7-9; J gene: TRBJ1-1
CDR3 DNA: TGTGCCAGTAGTACAGGGGGGAGCCAGCCCCAGCATTTT; CDR3 protein: CASSTGGSQPQHF; D gene: TRBD1; clone size: .; V gene: TRBV19; J gene: TRBJ1-5
CDR3 DNA: TGTGCCAGTAGTATACTAAACACCATATATTTT; CDR3 protein: CASSILNTIYF; D gene: .; clone size: .; V gene: TRBV19; J gene: TRBJ1-3
CDR3 DNA: TGTGCCAGCAGCAGGGGCGACACTGAAGCTTTCTTT; CDR3 protein: CASSRGDTEAFF; D gene: .; clone size: .; V gene: TRBV5-4; J gene: TRBJ1-1
CDR3 DNA: TGTGCCAGCAGACCCCGGCGGGGGAGCACAGATACGCAGTATTTT; CDR3 protein: CASRPRRGSTDTQYF; D gene: TRBD2; clone size: .; V gene: TRBV7-8; J gene: TRBJ2-3
CDR3 DNA: TGTGCCAGCAGCTTAGACAGGGGATATGGCTACACCTTC; CDR3 protein: CASSLDRGYGYTF; D gene: TRBD1; clone size: .; V gene: TRBV5-6; J gene: TRBJ1-2
CDR3 DNA: TGCGCCAGCAGCCATATGTCCCTAGCGGGGGGCACCGGGGAGCTGTTTTTT; CDR3 protein: CASSHMSLAGGTGELFF; D gene: TRBD2; clone size: .; V gene: TRBV4-1; J gene: TRBJ2-2
CDR3 DNA: TGTGCCAGCAGCTTAGCCACAGGGGAGGATGAGCAGTTCTTC; CDR3 protein: CASSLATGEDEQFF; D gene: .; clone size: .; V gene: TRBV11-3; J gene: TRBJ2-1
CDR3 DNA: TGCGCCAGCAGCTTGGGACCACCGGGACAGCTCACAGATACGCAGTATTTT; CDR3 protein: CASSLGPPGQLTDTQYF; D gene: TRBD1; clone size: once; V gene: TRBV5-1; J gene: TRBJ2-3